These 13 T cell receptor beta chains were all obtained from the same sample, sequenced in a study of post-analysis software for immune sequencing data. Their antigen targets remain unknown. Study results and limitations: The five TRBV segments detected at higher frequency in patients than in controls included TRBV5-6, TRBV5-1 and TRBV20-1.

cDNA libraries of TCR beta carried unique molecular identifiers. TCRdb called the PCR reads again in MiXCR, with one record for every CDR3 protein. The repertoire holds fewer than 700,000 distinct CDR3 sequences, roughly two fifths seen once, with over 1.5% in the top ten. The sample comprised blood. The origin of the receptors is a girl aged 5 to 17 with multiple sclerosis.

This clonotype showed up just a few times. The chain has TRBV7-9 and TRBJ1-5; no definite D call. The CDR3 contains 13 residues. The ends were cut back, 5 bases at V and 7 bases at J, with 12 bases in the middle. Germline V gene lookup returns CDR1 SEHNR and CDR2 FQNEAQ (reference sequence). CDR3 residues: CASSLSFGQPQHF. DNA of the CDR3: TGTGCCAGCAGCCTTTCATTCGGCCAGCCCCAGCATTTT.

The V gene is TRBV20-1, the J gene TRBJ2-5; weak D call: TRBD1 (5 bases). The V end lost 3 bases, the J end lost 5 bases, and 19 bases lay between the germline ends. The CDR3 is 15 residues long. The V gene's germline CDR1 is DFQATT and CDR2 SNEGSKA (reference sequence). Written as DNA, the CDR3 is TGCAGTGCTAGTGGAAGGGGCTTCTTGGGGGAGACCCAGTACTTC. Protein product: CSASGRGFLGETQYF.

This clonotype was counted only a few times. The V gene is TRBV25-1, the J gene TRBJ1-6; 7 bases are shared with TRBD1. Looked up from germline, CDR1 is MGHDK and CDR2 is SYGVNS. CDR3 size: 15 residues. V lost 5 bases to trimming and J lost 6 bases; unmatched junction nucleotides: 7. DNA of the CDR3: TGTGCCAGCAGTCCCTCCGGGACAGCTAATTCACCCCTCCACTTT. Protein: CASSPSGTANSPLHF.

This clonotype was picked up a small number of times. CDR3 protein: CASSWIGQGQETQYF. Here the CDR3 DNA reads TGTGCCAGCAGTTGGATAGGACAAGGCCAAGAGACCCAGTACTTC. This sequence joins TRBV27 and TRBJ2-5; TRBD1 is a possible D gene (5 bases). The germline gives CDR1 MNHEY, CDR2 SMNVEV (reference sequence). Trimming cost V 4 bases and J 1 base, with 13 bases left between them. CDR3 length: 15 residues.

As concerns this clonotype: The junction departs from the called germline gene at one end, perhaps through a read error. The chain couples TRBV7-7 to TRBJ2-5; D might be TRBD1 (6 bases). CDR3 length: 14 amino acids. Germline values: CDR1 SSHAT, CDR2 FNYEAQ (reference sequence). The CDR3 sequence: CAGSPQDSQETQYF. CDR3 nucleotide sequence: TGTGCCGGCAGCCCACAGGACAGCCAAGAGACCCAGTACTTC. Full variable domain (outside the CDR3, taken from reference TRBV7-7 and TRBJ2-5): GAGVSQSPRYKVTKRGQDVTLRCDPISSHATLYWYQQALGQGPEFLTYFNYEAQPDKSGLPSDRFSAERPEGSISTLTIQRTEQRDSAMYRCAGSPQDSQETQYFGPGTRLLVL.

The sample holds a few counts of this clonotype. CDR3: CASSLVGGLASEAFF. The CDR3, as DNA: TGTGCCAGCAGCTTGGTTGGGGGGCTTGCATCCGAAGCTTTCTTT. The genes are TRBV5-6 and TRBJ1-1; a weak D match, TRBD1 (6 bases). Trimming shortened V by 0 bases and J by 8 bases, and 17 bases separated the two germline ends. The CDR3 is 15 amino acids. Per the germline V gene, CDR1 is SGHDT and CDR2 is YYEEEE.

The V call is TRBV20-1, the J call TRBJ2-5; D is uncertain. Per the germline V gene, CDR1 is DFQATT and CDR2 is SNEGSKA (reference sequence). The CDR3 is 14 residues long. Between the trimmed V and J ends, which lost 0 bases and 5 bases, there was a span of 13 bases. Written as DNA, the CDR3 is TGCAGTGCTAGAGATCCGACTGGTAGGGAGACCCAGTACTTC. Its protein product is CSARDPTGRETQYF.

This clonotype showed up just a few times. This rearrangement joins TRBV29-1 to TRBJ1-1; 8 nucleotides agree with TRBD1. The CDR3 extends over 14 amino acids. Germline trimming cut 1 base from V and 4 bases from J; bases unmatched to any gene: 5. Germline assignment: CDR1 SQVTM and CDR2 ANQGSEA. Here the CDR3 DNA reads TGCAGCGTTGAAGTGCAGGGGGCGGGCACTGAAGCTTTCTTT. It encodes CSVEVQGAGTEAFF.

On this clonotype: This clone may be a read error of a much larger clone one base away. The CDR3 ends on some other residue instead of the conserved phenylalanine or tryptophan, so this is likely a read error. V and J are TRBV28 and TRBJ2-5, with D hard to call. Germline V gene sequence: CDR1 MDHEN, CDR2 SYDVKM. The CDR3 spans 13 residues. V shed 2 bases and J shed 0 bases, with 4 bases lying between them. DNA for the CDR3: TGTGCCAGCAGTTTACCGAACCAAGAGACCCAGTACGTC. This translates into CASSLPNQETQYV.

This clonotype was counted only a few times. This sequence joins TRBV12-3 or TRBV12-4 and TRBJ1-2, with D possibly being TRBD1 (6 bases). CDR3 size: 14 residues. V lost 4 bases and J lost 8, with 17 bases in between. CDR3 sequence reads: CASSSQTGIMGYTF. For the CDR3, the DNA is TGTGCCAGCAGTTCCCAAACAGGGATTATGGGCTACACCTTC.

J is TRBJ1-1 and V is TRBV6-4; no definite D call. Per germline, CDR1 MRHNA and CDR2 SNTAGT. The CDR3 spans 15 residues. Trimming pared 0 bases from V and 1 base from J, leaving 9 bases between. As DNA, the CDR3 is TGTGCCAGCAGTGACTCGGCACATCCGAACACTGAAGCTTTCTTT. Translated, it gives CASSDSAHPNTEAFF.

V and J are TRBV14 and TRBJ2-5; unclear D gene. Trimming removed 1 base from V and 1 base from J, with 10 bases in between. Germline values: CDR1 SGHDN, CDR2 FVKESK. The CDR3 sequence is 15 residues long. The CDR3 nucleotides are TGTGCCAGCAGCCAAGGGCAGGTCCTCCAAGAGACCCAGTACTTC. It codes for CASSQGQVLQETQYF. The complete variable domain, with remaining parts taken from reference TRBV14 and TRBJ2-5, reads EAGVTQFPSHSVIEKGQTVTLRCDPISGHDNLYWYRRVMGKEIKFLLHFVKESKQDESGMPNNRFLAERTGGTYSTLKVQPAELEDSGVYFCASSQGQVLQETQYFGPGTRLLVL.

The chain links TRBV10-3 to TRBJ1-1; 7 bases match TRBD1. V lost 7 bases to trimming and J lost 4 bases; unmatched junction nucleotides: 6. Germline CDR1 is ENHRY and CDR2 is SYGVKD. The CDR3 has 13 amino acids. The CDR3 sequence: CAITRGEGTEAFF. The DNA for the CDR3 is TGTGCCATCACCAGGGGGGAGGGCACTGAAGCTTTCTTT.